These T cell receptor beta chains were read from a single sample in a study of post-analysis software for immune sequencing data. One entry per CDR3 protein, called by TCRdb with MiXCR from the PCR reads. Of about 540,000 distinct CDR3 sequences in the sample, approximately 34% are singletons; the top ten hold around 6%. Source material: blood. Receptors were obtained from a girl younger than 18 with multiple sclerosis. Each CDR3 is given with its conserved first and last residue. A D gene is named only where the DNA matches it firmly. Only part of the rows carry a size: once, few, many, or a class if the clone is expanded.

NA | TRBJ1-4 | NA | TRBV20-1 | CSARTSPGEKLFF | TGCAGTGCCAGGACAAGTCCCGGTGAAAAACTGTTTTTT
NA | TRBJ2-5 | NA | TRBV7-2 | CASSPGTWYQETQYF | TGTGCCAGCAGCCCTGGGACTTGGTACCAAGAGACCCAGTACTTC
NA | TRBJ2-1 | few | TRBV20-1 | CSARAPVGTLSHEQFF | TGCAGTGCTAGAGCCCCAGTGGGAACGCTTTCCCATGAGCAGTTCTTC
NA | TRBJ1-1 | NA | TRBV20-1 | CSASRWGTEAFF | TGCAGTGCTAGTAGATGGGGGACTGAAGCTTTCTTT
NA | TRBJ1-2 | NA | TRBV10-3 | CAILYRNYGHTF | TGTGCCATCCTTTACAGGAACTATGGCCACACCTTC
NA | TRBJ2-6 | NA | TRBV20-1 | CSAPPTSGANVLTF | TGCAGTGCCCCACCTACGTCTGGGGCCAACGTCCTGACTTTC
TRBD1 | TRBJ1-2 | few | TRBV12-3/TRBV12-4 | CASSLSGQLFLGYTF | TGTGCCAGCAGCCTCTCGGGACAGTTATTCCTTGGCTACACCTTC
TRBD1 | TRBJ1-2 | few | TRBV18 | CASSPGQETTNYGYTF | TGTGCCAGCTCACCGGGACAGGAGACTACTAACTATGGCTACACCTTC
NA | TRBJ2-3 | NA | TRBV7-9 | CASSLLLRGSTDTQYF | TGTGCCAGCAGCCTCCTCCTCCGGGGGAGCACAGATACGCAGTATTTT
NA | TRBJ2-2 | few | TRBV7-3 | CASSLYPAGELFF | TGTGCCAGCAGCTTATACCCCGCCGGGGAGCTGTTTTTT
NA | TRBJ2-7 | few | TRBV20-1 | CSASAGGRYEQYF | TGCAGTGCTAGCGCCGGGGGTCGCTACGAGCAGTACTTC
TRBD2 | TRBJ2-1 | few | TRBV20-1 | CSARRRQTSGGVNEQFF | TGCAGTGCTAGAAGGCGACAGACTAGCGGGGGGGTGAATGAGCAGTTCTTC
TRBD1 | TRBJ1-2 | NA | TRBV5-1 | CASSSLLGQGNDGYTF | TGCGCCAGCAGCTCGTTACTGGGACAGGGTAACGATGGCTACACCTTC
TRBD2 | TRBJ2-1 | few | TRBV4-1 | CASSQGLAASYNEQFF | TGCGCCAGCAGCCAAGGACTAGCGGCTTCCTACAATGAGCAGTTCTTC
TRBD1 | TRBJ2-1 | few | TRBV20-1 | CSARPGTEAIYNEQFF | TGCAGTGCTAGACCCGGGACAGAAGCAATCTACAATGAGCAGTTCTTC
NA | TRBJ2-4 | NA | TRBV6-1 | CASSGAQGPLDIQYF | TGTGCCAGCAGTGGGGCACAGGGACCGTTGGACATTCAGTACTTC
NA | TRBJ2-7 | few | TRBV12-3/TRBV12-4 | CASSFGETYEQYF | TGTGCCAGCAGTTTTGGGGAAACCTACGAGCAGTACTTC
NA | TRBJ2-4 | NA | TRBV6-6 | CASSFRQALAKNIQYF | TGTGCCAGCAGTTTCCGACAGGCCTTAGCCAAAAACATTCAGTACTTC
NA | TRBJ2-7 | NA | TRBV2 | CASGTATGKSSYEQYF | TGTGCCAGCGGGACCGCTACAGGGAAAAGCTCCTACGAGCAGTACTTC
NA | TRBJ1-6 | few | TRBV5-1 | CASSGEVHNSPLHF | TGCGCCAGCAGCGGGGAGGTCCATAATTCACCCCTCCACTTT
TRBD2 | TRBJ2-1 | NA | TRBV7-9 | CASSLAQAIAGNEQFF | TGTGCCAGCAGCCTGGCCCAGGCGATAGCGGGGAATGAGCAGTTCTTC
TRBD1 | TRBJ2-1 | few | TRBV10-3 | CAIRSTGGAGSYNEQFF | TGTGCCATCAGATCGACAGGGGGCGCGGGGTCATACAATGAGCAGTTCTTC
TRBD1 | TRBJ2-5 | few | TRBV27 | CASSLRTGKTQYF | TGTGCCAGCAGTTTAAGGACAGGGAAGACCCAGTACTTC
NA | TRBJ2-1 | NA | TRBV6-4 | CASSPDWGRDEQFF | TGTGCCAGCAGTCCCGACTGGGGAAGGGATGAGCAGTTCTTC
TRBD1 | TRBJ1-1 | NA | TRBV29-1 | CSANAGTGLTEAFF | TGCAGCGCGAACGCCGGGACAGGGCTCACTGAAGCTTTCTTT
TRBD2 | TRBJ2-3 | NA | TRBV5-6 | CASSLASGGDTQYF | TGTGCCAGCAGCTTGGCTAGCGGGGGAGATACGCAGTATTTT
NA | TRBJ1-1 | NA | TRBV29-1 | CSGTLKGGTEAFF | TGCAGCGGCACCTTAAAGGGAGGCACTGAAGCTTTCTTT